This is a list of T cell receptor beta chains from one sample in a study of neurological immune-mediated disorders. Using its own MiXCR run on the 5' RACE reads, TCRdb lists one record per CDR3 protein. This sample has 65,000 to 70,000 distinct CDR3 sequences, with roughly 3.9% found just once. The specimen was PBMCs. The origin of the receptors is a man aged 30 to 39 with multiple sclerosis. Both conserved end residues are part of each CDR3. Each record gives: V gene, J gene, CDR3 protein.

TRBV20-1	TRBJ2-3	CSATGVGASTDTQYF
TRBV5-8	TRBJ2-3	CASSPGTSGGGTDTQYF
TRBV5-5	TRBJ1-2	CASSLATGDYGYTF
TRBV20-1	TRBJ1-3	CSAREADRNTIYF
TRBV5-1	TRBJ1-1	CASSLTVNTEAFF
TRBV5-1	TRBJ2-7	CASSLGGESYEQYF
TRBV20-1	TRBJ1-4	CSAISGVRNEKLFF
TRBV5-1	TRBJ2-2	CASRTGGWTGELFF
TRBV20-1	TRBJ2-3	CSARDRGTSTDTQYF
TRBV20-1	TRBJ2-5	CSAMGLAGALQETQYF
TRBV20-1	TRBJ1-2	CSAREGGDGYTF
TRBV5-1	TRBJ1-2	CASSLDPGAVNYGYTF
TRBV9	TRBJ2-2	CASSVGEGASIALAGELFF
TRBV2	TRBJ2-2	CASTSRGQGRGTGELFF
TRBV27	TRBJ2-7	CASSPRGGHSYEQYF
TRBV29-1	TRBJ2-1	CSAAFSGLASYNEQFF
TRBV9	TRBJ2-7	CASSAGTPTYEQYF
TRBV5-6	TRBJ2-5	CASSPPQGMAAQETQYF
TRBV5-5	TRBJ2-4	CASSFWEQNGNIQYF
TRBV10-1	TRBJ2-3	CASSQDFPPAQDTQYF
TRBV4-1	TRBJ2-2	CASSQGRTGLPGELFF
TRBV10-3	TRBJ1-3	CAIRLYSGNTIYF
TRBV6-5	TRBJ2-1	CASSHPGGYNEQFF
TRBV3-1	TRBJ1-1	CASSQAWTGDLNTEAFF
TRBV6-5	TRBJ2-7	CASSYSTYRATYEQYF
TRBV4-2	TRBJ2-1	CASSQDRQNEQFF
TRBV6-5	TRBJ2-7	CASRVFRDYSYEQYF
TRBV7-9	TRBJ1-1	CASSFHSIRDTEAFF
TRBV5-1	TRBJ1-2	CASSIGTTGGGYTF
TRBV29-1	TRBJ1-1	CSVSRDKGLEAFF
TRBV5-5	TRBJ1-2	CASSASGVIGYGYTF